This T cell receptor beta chain appears in the sequencing data of a study of cytomegalovirus exposure and HLA in healthy donors. In the PCR, 60 Vbeta and 13 Jbeta primers were used. Assay: immunoSEQ multiplex PCR; the TCRdb copy retains only in-frame clones and omits some. The table includes about 150,000 clones, around three quarters detected once. This CDR3 comprises 15 residues. Between the trimmed V and J ends, which lost 0 bases and 0 bases, there was a span of 6 bases. CDR1 is KGHSH and CDR2 is LQKENI in the germline V gene. Sequences were obtained from PBMCs. The chain couples TRBV18 to TRBJ2-4; D ambiguous. This TCR derives from a man aged 40-55 years in good health and CMV-seropositive. The CDR3: CASSPPLLAKNIQYF. CDR3 sequence (DNA): TGTGCCAGCTCACCACCGCTATTAGCCAAAAACATTCAGTACTTC. Using reference TRBV18 and TRBJ2-4 for the parts outside the CDR3, the full variable domain is NAGVMQNPRHLVRRRGQEARLRCSPMKGHSHVYWYRQLPEEGLKFMVYLQKENIIDESGMPKERFSAEFPKEGPSILRIQQVVRGDSAAYFCASSPPLLAKNIQYFGAGTRLSVL.